This T cell receptor beta chain derives from a study of T-cell memory formation after mild COVID-19. Across the study: Clusters were largely donor specific. Study-wide results and limits: Contracting CD4+ clones sat mainly in CM and EM; CD8+ in EMRA. Later expanders leaned toward CD4+, whereas clones contracting from day 15 to 85 were balanced CD4/CD8.

This clonotype was observed many times. The antigen is undetermined. V shed 0 bases, J shed 5 bases, and the junction held 5 bases outside the gene matches. This CDR3 has 15 residues. In germline, CDR1 is SGHRS, CDR2 YFSETQ. Barcoded TCR alpha and TCR beta cDNA libraries with UMIs came from 5'RACE using constant-segment primers. MiXCR, run by TCRdb on the 5' RACE reads, gives a single entry per CDR3 protein. The sample contains 300,000 to 350,000 distinct CDR3 sequences, about 13% of which appear only once. The sequence derives from a man aged 18 to 30 who had mild COVID-19 (a few samples of this study predate the infection). Cell type and time point are not known. The sequenced sample was PBMCs or a T cell subset sorted from them (not recorded which). This chain uses TRBV5-1 with TRBJ2-7; 10 positions agree with TRBD1. The CDR3: CASSLEGQGSDEQYF. The DNA of the CDR3 is TGCGCCAGCAGCTTGGAGGGACAGGGGAGTGACGAGCAGTACTTC.